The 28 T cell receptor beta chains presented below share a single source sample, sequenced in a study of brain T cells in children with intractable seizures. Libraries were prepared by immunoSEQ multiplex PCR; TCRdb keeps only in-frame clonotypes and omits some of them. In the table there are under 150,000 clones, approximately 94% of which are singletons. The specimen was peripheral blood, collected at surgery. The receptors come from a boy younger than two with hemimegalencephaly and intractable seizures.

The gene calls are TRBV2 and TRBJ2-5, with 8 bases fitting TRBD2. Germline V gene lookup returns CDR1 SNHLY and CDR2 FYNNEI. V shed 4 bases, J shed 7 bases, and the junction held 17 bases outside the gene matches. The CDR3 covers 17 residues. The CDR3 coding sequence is TGTGCCAGCAGTGGGCGGTGGAGCGGGAGTTCGGGAGGGACCCAGTACTTC. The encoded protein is CASSGRWSGSSGGTQYF.

CDR3 sequence (DNA): TGTGCCAGTAGTATAAGGTCAAGCACAGATACGCAGTATTTT. It specifies CASSIRSSTDTQYF. The chain combines TRBV19 with TRBJ2-3; no definite D call. CDR1 is LNHDA and CDR2 is SQIVND in the germline V gene (reference sequence). Trimming took 2 bases from V and 0 from J, leaving 6 bases between them. The CDR3 has 14 residues.

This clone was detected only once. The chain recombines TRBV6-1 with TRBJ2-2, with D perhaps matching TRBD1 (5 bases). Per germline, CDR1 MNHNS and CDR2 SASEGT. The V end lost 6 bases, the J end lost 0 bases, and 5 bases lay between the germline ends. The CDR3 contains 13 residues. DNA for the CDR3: TGTGCCAGCAGGACAGCGAACACCGGGGAGCTGTTTTTT. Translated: CASRTANTGELFF.

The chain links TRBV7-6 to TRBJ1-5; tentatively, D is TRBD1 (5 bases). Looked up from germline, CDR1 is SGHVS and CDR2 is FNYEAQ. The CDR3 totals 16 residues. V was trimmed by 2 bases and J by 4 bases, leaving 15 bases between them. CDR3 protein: CASSLSLGRGNQPQHF. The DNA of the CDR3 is TGTGCCAGCAGCTTATCGCTGGGACGCGGTAATCAGCCCCAGCATTTT.

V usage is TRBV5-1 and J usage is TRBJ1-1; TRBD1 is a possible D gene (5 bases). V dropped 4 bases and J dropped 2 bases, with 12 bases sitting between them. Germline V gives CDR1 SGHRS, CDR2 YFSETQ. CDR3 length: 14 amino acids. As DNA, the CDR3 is TGCGCCAGCAGCGTAGAACAGGTTAACACTGAAGCTTTCTTT. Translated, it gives CASSVEQVNTEAFF.

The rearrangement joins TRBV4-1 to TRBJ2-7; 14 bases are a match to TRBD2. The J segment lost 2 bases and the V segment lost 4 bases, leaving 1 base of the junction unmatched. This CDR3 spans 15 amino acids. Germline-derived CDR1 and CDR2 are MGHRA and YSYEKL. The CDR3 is CASSPGLAGAYEQYF. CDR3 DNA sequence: TGCGCCAGCAGCCCGGGACTAGCGGGAGCCTACGAGCAGTACTTC.

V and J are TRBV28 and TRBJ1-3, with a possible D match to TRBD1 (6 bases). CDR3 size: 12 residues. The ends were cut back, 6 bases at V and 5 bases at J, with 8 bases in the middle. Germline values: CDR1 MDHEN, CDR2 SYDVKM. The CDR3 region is CASRTGRNTIYF. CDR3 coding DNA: TGTGCCAGCAGAACAGGGAGAAACACCATATATTTT.

CDR3 loop: CASSLGDFQYF. The DNA of the CDR3 is TGCGCCAGCAGCTTGGGGGACTTCCAGTACTTC. V usage is TRBV5-1 and J usage is TRBJ2-7; possibly TRBD2 for D (6 bases). The CDR3 contains 11 residues. V was trimmed by 0 bases and J by 10 bases, leaving 8 bases between them. Germline CDR1 SGHRS, CDR2 YFSETQ.

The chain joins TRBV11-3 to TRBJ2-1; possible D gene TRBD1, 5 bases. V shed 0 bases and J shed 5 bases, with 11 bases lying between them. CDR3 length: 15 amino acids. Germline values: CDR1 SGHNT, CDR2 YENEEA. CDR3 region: CASSLEGHRNNEQFF. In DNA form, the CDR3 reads TGTGCCAGCAGCTTAGAAGGACACCGAAACAATGAGCAGTTCTTC.

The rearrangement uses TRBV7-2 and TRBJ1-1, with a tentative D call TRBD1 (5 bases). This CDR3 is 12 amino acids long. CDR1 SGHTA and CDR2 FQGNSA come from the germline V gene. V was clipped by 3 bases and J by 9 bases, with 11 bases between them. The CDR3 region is CASSLPGLQAFF. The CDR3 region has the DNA TGTGCCAGCAGCTTGCCGGGACTTCAAGCTTTCTTT.

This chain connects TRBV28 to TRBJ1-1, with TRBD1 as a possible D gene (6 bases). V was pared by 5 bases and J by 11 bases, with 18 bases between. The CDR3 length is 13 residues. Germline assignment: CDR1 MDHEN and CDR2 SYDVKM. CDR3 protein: CASSPDSVWGAFF. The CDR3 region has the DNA TGTGCCAGCAGTCCGGACAGCGTCTGGGGGGCTTTCTTT.

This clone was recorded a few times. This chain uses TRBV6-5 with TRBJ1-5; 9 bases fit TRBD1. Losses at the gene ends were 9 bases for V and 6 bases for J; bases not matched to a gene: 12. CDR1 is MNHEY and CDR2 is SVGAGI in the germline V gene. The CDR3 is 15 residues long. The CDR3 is CASIEQDRGLQPQHF. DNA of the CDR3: TGTGCCAGTATAGAACAGGACAGGGGACTTCAGCCCCAGCATTTT.

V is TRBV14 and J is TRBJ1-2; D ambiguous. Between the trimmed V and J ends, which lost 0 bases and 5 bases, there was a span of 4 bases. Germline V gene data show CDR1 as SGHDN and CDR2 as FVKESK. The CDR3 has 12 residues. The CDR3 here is CASSQEKYGYTF. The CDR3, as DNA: TGTGCCAGCAGCCAAGAGAAGTATGGCTACACCTTC.

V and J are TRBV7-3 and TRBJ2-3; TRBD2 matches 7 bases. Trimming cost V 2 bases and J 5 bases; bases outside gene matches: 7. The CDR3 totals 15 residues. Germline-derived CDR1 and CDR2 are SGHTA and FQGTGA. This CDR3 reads CASSLVGLVGDTQYF. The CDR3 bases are TGTGCCAGCAGCTTAGTCGGACTAGTGGGAGATACGCAGTATTTT.

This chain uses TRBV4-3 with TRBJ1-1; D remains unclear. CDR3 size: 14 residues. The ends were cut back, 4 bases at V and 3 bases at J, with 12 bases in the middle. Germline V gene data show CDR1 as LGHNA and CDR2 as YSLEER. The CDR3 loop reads CASSLSQAYTEAFF. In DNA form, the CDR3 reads TGCGCCAGCAGCCTTTCCCAGGCCTACACTGAAGCTTTCTTT.

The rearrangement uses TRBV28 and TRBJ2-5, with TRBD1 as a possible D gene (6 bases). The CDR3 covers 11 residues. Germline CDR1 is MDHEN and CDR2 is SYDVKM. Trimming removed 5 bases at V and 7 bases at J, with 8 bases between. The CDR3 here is CASSPRGTQYF. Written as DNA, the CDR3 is TGTGCCAGCAGTCCCAGGGGGACCCAGTACTTC.

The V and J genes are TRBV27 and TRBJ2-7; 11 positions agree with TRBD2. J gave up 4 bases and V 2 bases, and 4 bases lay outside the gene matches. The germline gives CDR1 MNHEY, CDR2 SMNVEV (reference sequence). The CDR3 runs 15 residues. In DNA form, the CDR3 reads TGTGCCAGCAGTTTAACTAGCGGGAGTTTTTACGAGCAGTACTTC. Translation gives CASSLTSGSFYEQYF.

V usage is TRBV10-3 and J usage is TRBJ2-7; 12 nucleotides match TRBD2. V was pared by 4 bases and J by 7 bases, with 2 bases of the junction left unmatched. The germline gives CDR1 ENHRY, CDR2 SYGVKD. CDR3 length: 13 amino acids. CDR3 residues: CAISGLAGDEQYF. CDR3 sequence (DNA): TGTGCCATCAGTGGACTAGCGGGAGATGAGCAGTACTTC.

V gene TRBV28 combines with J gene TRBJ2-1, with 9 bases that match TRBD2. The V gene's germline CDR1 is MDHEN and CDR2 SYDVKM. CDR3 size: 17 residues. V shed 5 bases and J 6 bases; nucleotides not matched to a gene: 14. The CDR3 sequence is CASSPWGGAGGANEQFF. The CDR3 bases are TGTGCCAGCAGTCCATGGGGCGGAGCGGGAGGTGCCAATGAGCAGTTCTTC.

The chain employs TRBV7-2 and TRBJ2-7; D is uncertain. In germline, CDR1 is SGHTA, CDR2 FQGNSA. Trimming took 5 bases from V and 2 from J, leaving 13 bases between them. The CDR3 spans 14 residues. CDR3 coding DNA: TGTGCCAGCAGCCTAGGGTCCCCACCCTACGAGCAGTACTTC. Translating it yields CASSLGSPPYEQYF.

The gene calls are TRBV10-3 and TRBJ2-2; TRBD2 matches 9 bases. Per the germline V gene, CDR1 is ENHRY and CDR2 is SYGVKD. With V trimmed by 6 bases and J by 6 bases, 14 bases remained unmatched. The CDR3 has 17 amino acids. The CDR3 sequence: CAIRPRTSGRSAGELFF. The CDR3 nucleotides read TGTGCCATCAGGCCCCGAACAAGCGGGAGGTCCGCCGGGGAGCTGTTTTTT.

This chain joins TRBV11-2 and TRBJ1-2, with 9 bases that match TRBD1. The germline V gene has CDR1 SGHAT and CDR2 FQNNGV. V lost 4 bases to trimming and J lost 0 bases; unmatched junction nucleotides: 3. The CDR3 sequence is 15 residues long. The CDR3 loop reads CASSSDRGTNYGYTF. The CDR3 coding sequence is TGTGCCAGCAGCTCTGACAGGGGGACTAACTATGGCTACACCTTC.

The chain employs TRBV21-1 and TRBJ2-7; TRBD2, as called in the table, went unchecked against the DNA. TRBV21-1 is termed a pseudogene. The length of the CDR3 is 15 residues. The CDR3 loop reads CASSKFWRGDYEQYF. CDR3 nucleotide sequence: TGTGCCAGCAGCAAATTTTGGCGGGGGGACTACGAGCAGTACTTC.

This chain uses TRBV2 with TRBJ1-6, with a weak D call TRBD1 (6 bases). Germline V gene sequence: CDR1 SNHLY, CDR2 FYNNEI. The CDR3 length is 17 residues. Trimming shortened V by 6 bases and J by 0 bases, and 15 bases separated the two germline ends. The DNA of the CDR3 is TGTGCCAGCAGGGAAACCAGGGGAAGCTCCTATAATTCACCCCTCCACTTT. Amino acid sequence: CASRETRGSSYNSPLHF.

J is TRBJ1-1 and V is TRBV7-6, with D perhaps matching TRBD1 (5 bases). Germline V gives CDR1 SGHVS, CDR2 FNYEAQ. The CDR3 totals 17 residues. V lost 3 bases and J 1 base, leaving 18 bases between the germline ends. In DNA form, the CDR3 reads TGTGCCAGCAGCTTTTTCTCTCCCGGGACGGCGAACACTGAAGCTTTCTTT. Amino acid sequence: CASSFFSPGTANTEAFF.

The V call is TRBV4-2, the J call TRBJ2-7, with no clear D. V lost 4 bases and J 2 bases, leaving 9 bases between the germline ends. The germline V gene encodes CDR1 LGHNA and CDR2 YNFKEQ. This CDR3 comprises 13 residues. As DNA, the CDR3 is TGTGCCAGCAGCCGAACGGATGCCTACGAGCAGTACTTC. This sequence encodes CASSRTDAYEQYF.

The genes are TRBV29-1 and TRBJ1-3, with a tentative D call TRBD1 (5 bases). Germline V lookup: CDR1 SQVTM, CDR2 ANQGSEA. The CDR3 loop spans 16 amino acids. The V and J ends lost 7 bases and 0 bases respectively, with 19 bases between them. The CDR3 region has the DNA TGCAGCGCCAAGGGGCTGGGACTACACTCTGGAAACACCATATATTTT. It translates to CSAKGLGLHSGNTIYF.

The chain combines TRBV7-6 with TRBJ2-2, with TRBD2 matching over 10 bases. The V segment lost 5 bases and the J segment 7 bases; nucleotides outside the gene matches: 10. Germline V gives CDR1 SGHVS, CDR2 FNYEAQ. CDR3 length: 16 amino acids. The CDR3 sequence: CASSPLAGEEDGELFF. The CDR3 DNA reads TGTGCCAGCAGCCCGCTAGCGGGAGAAGAGGACGGGGAGCTGTTTTTT.